The T cell receptor beta chain under discussion was sequenced for a study of blood T cell repertoires in COVID-19. Study in general: From T cells, B-cell-depleted T cells, or PBMCs came the material, which was cDNA or gDNA.

The CDR3 loop spans 15 amino acids. CDR1 and CDR2 (germline): MDHEN, SYDVKM. The V gene end was trimmed by 3 bases and the J gene end by 5 bases; junction bases not matched to a gene: 5. The method was immunoSEQ multiplex PCR; TCRdb's version includes in-frame clones alone and lacks a portion of them. The sample shows approximately 32,000 clones, about 90% of them seen only once. The TCR originated in a woman between 65 and 79 years old with active COVID-19. The V gene is TRBV28, the J gene TRBJ2-7; the match to TRBD1 covers 12 bases. The sequencing input was peripheral blood. Written as DNA, the CDR3 is TGTGCCAGCAGTTTTCCCGGGACAGGGGGCAACGAGCAGTACTTC. This translates into CASSFPGTGGNEQYF. The whole variable domain, filled in from reference TRBV28 and TRBJ2-7, reads DVKVTQSSRYLVKRTGEKVFLECVQDMDHENMFWYRQDPGLGLRLIYFSYDVKMKEKGDIPEGYSVSREKKERFSLILESASTNQTSMYLCASSFPGTGGNEQYFGPGTRLTVT.